The rows below give T cell receptor beta chains drawn from one sample of a study of early T cells in non-severe SARS-CoV-2 infection. TCRdb redid the calling of the 5' RACE reads with MiXCR, one entry per CDR3 protein. The sample includes 90,000 to 120,000 distinct CDR3 sequences, 11% of them seen just once. The sequenced sample was whole blood. These receptor sequences come from an adult who was a healthcare worker with PCR-confirmed SARS-CoV-2 infection or an uninfected control (not recorded which). Both conserved end residues are part of each CDR3. D genes are given only for firm matches.

d_gene: .; v_gene: TRBV20-1; CDR3aa: CSARVSGRATGELFF
d_gene: .; v_gene: TRBV7-9; CDR3aa: CASSHAQGPNSPLHF
d_gene: TRBD1; v_gene: TRBV27; CDR3aa: CASRQGARATGELFF
d_gene: .; v_gene: TRBV7-9; CDR3aa: CASNHDRRDTYEQYF
d_gene: .; v_gene: TRBV7-2; CDR3aa: CASSWRGPDTQYF
d_gene: .; v_gene: TRBV20-1; CDR3aa: CSARDPGGSRADTQYF
d_gene: TRBD2; v_gene: TRBV10-2; CDR3aa: CASTSAGEVREQYF
d_gene: .; v_gene: TRBV5-1; CDR3aa: CASSLEGNNEQFF
d_gene: TRBD2; v_gene: TRBV20-1; CDR3aa: CSAPPGGFGLAETDTQYF
d_gene: .; v_gene: TRBV20-1; CDR3aa: CSARPSGLNYEQYF
d_gene: TRBD2; v_gene: TRBV10-3; CDR3aa: CAAWSGTSGSYNEQFF
d_gene: .; v_gene: TRBV10-3; CDR3aa: CAISESVRVEKLFF
d_gene: TRBD2; v_gene: TRBV7-2; CDR3aa: CASSFGLAGDTQYF
d_gene: TRBD2; v_gene: TRBV15; CDR3aa: CATSRGNLAGGQGEQYF
d_gene: TRBD2; v_gene: TRBV28; CDR3aa: CASQPGGGTYIQYF
d_gene: TRBD1; v_gene: TRBV28; CDR3aa: CASNLAGTGDNEQFF
d_gene: .; v_gene: TRBV30; CDR3aa: CAWRTGYPNEAFF
d_gene: .; v_gene: TRBV20-1; CDR3aa: CSAPRRGFNFNEQFF
d_gene: TRBD2; v_gene: TRBV20-1; CDR3aa: CSAIIGGSGVWETQYF
d_gene: .; v_gene: TRBV6-6; CDR3aa: CASRPVTNQPQHF
d_gene: TRBD2; v_gene: TRBV4-1; CDR3aa: CASSQRTSGTDTQYF
d_gene: .; v_gene: TRBV19; CDR3aa: CASSRGPLQPQHF
d_gene: TRBD2; v_gene: TRBV29-1; CDR3aa: CSVGGLAPYNEQFF